One T cell receptor beta chain is described in this entry. This CDR3 comprises 15 residues. J was trimmed by 4 bases and V by 5 bases; bases with no gene match: 10. The V gene's germline CDR1 is SEHNR and CDR2 FQNEAQ (reference sequence). These data come from a study of blood T cell repertoires in COVID-19. About the study: PBMCs, B-cell-depleted T cells, or T cells were the source of the cDNA or gDNA that made up the material.

Source study methods: Counts of nucleated cells, estimated from reference gene primer amplification, were obtained. Profiling relied on immunoSEQ multiplex PCR, and the TCRdb table lists in-frame clones only, not all of them. That table supplies the V and J calls and clone size; D and trimming were determined from the DNA. The data show over 100,000 clones, approximately 85% seen once. This chain links TRBV7-9 with TRBJ2-7; 8 bases are a match to TRBD1. Sequenced: peripheral blood. The clonotype was recovered from a man aged 55 to 70 with acute or convalescent COVID-19. CDR3 sequence (DNA): TGTGCCAGCAGCCCGACCGGGACAGGAGGGTACGAGCAGTACTTC. Protein product: CASSPTGTGGYEQYF. Based on the CDR3 plus reference TRBV7-9 and TRBJ2-7, the full variable domain is DTGVSQNPRHKITKRGQNVTFRCDPISEHNRLYWYRQTLGQGPEFLTYFQNEAQLEKSRLLSDRFSAERPKGSFSTLEIQRTEQGDSAMYLCASSPTGTGGYEQYFGPGTRLTVT.